The source of this T cell receptor beta chain is a study of PD-L1 blockade in urothelial cancer. Study background: Atezolizumab at 1,200 mg intravenously every 3 weeks was started by patients in 2014.

This CDR3 is 14 amino acids long. The V gene end was trimmed by 3 bases and the J gene end by 8 bases; junction bases not matched to a gene: 3. Germline CDR1 reads KGHSH; CDR2 reads LQKENI. For this clone: The antigen is unknown.

Generated by immunoSEQ multiplex PCR, the TCRdb table keeps only in-frame clones and is missing some. Here the sample spans 25,000 to 35,000 clones, around 86% being singletons. Disease in patients was locally advanced or metastatic urothelial carcinoma. Patients yielded 1 to 8 samples each, pretreatment and on-treatment. Overall study findings and caveats: Durable-benefit patients had greater expansion of tumor-associated blood clones at 3 weeks.

The sample consisted of PBMCs, taken around atezolizumab (anti-PD-L1) treatment. The sequence derives from a man over 45 with urothelial cancer. V and J are TRBV18 and TRBJ1-4; 10 bases are shared with TRBD1. The CDR3 region is CASSPGQGSEKLFF. In nucleotides, the CDR3 is TGTGCCAGCTCACCGGGACAGGGGAGCGAAAAACTGTTTTTT.